This entry is about one T cell receptor beta chain. Sequenced by immunoSEQ multiplex PCR; TCRdb stores in-frame clones only, minus some. Of approximately 100,000 clones in the sample, about nine tenths were seen once. These data belong to a study of control samples from healthy donors and cancer patients. CDR3 length: 13 amino acids. Germline lookup yields CDR1 SNHLY and CDR2 FYNNEI. Trimming stripped 8 bases from V and 5 bases from J, with 14 bases between. This TCR was recovered from a woman under 30 in good health. The genes are TRBV2 and TRBJ2-3; D is perhaps TRBD2 (6 bases). The sequenced sample was blood. The CDR3 region has the DNA TGTGCCAGCGATTCGGGACTTGAAGATACGCAGTATTTT. Translating gives CASDSGLEDTQYF.